The rows below give T cell receptor beta chains drawn from one sample of a study of PD-L1 blockade in urothelial cancer. TCRdb keeps only in-frame clones here, not all; method: immunoSEQ multiplex PCR. The table records 40,000 or so clones, over 65% of them present only once. Sequenced here: PBMCs, sampled around atezolizumab (anti-PD-L1) treatment. The origin of the receptors is a man between 60 and 75 years old with urothelial cancer. Both conserved end residues are part of each CDR3. Each record gives: V gene, D gene, clone size, J gene, CDR3 DNA, CDR3 protein. D genes are given only for firm matches. Only part of the rows carry a size: once, few, many, or a class if the clone is expanded.

V gene: TRBV5-8
D gene: TRBD1
clone size: .
J gene: TRBJ2-1
CDR3 DNA: TGTGCCAGCAGCCTGGGACAGTCTACCTCCTACAATGAGCAGTTCTTC
CDR3 protein: CASSLGQSTSYNEQFF

V gene: TRBV9
D gene: .
clone size: few
J gene: TRBJ1-6
CDR3 DNA: TGTGCCAGCAGCGTTACAGGGAATTCACCCCTCCACTTT
CDR3 protein: CASSVTGNSPLHF

V gene: TRBV28
D gene: .
clone size: .
J gene: TRBJ1-5
CDR3 DNA: TGTGCCAGCAAACCAGTTTTGCAGCCCCAGCATTTT
CDR3 protein: CASKPVLQPQHF

V gene: TRBV18
D gene: TRBD1
clone size: .
J gene: TRBJ2-7
CDR3 DNA: TGTGCCAGCTCACCACCTCCAGGGGGTTACGAGCAGTACTTC
CDR3 protein: CASSPPPGGYEQYF

V gene: TRBV7-8
D gene: TRBD1
clone size: .
J gene: TRBJ1-4
CDR3 DNA: TGTGCCAGCAGCTTGGCCCGGGACAGCGACGAAAAACTGTTTTTT
CDR3 protein: CASSLARDSDEKLFF

V gene: TRBV7-8
D gene: .
clone size: .
J gene: TRBJ1-1
CDR3 DNA: TGTGCCAGCAGCTTAGGTGAGGGATGGAACACTGAAGCTTTCTTT
CDR3 protein: CASSLGEGWNTEAFF

V gene: TRBV28
D gene: .
clone size: few
J gene: TRBJ1-2
CDR3 DNA: TGTGCCAGCAGTTTAAGGTATTTGGAGGGGCTGAATGGCTACACCTTC
CDR3 protein: CASSLRYLEGLNGYTF

V gene: TRBV11-2
D gene: .
clone size: .
J gene: TRBJ1-1
CDR3 DNA: TGTGCCAGCAGCTTTTCAGGGATAGACACTGAAGCTTTCTTT
CDR3 protein: CASSFSGIDTEAFF

V gene: TRBV28
D gene: TRBD1
clone size: .
J gene: TRBJ1-5
CDR3 DNA: TGTGCCAGCAGTTCTAACCGTCAGGGGGTCAATCAGCCCCAGCATTTT
CDR3 protein: CASSSNRQGVNQPQHF

V gene: TRBV10-3
D gene: TRBD1
clone size: .
J gene: TRBJ2-3
CDR3 DNA: TGTGCCATCAGTGGTCCCTCGCCCTCAGGGGGAAGCACAGATACGCAGTATTTT
CDR3 protein: CAISGPSPSGGSTDTQYF

V gene: TRBV5-1
D gene: TRBD1
clone size: .
J gene: TRBJ1-3
CDR3 DNA: TGCGCCAGCAGCTACGATACAGGGGTTGGAAACACCATATATTTT
CDR3 protein: CASSYDTGVGNTIYF

V gene: TRBV30
D gene: TRBD2
clone size: .
J gene: TRBJ2-5
CDR3 DNA: TGTGCCTGGAGTGGAACTCAGCGGGGGTTCCAAGAGACCCAGTACTTC
CDR3 protein: CAWSGTQRGFQETQYF

V gene: TRBV7-2
D gene: TRBD1
clone size: .
J gene: TRBJ1-5
CDR3 DNA: TGTGCCAGTAGCATGTCGACAGGGATCAATCAGCCCCAGCATTTT
CDR3 protein: CASSMSTGINQPQHF

V gene: TRBV7-2
D gene: .
clone size: .
J gene: TRBJ1-1
CDR3 DNA: TGTGCCAGCAGCTCCTTTCCCCGGGGAGGGGCGAACACTGAAGCTTTCTTT
CDR3 protein: CASSSFPRGGANTEAFF

V gene: TRBV15
D gene: TRBD1
clone size: .
J gene: TRBJ1-2
CDR3 DNA: TGTGCCACCAGTAGACCAGGGGGTGCGAGTCCTATCTACACCTTC
CDR3 protein: CATSRPGGASPIYTF

V gene: TRBV7-6
D gene: TRBD1
clone size: .
J gene: TRBJ2-2
CDR3 DNA: TGTGCCAGCAGCTTAGCGGGGTACAGGGGGCGCGTAACCGGGGAGCTGTTTTTT
CDR3 protein: CASSLAGYRGRVTGELFF

V gene: TRBV28
D gene: .
clone size: .
J gene: TRBJ1-5
CDR3 DNA: TGTGCCAGTAAACCACCGTGGGGCAATAGCAATCAGCCCCAGCATTTT
CDR3 protein: CASKPPWGNSNQPQHF

V gene: TRBV9
D gene: TRBD1
clone size: few
J gene: TRBJ1-2
CDR3 DNA: TGTGCCAGCAGCTCGGCCGGGACAGGGGTCCATGGCTACACCTTC
CDR3 protein: CASSSAGTGVHGYTF

V gene: TRBV19
D gene: .
clone size: once
J gene: TRBJ1-5
CDR3 DNA: TGTGCCACTAGGGGCCCCGGGGATGGCAATCAGCCCCAGCATTTT
CDR3 protein: CATRGPGDGNQPQHF

V gene: TRBV11-2
D gene: TRBD1
clone size: .
J gene: TRBJ2-7
CDR3 DNA: TGTGCCAGCAGCTTAGTAACAGGGGGCCACGAGCAGTACTTC
CDR3 protein: CASSLVTGGHEQYF

V gene: TRBV7-9
D gene: TRBD2
clone size: .
J gene: TRBJ2-3
CDR3 DNA: TGTGCCAGCAGCTTAGACGGTAGCGGGGGGACCACAGATACGCAGTATTTT
CDR3 protein: CASSLDGSGGTTDTQYF

V gene: TRBV7-8
D gene: .
clone size: .
J gene: TRBJ2-1
CDR3 DNA: TGTGCCAGCAGCTTATTAGGGGGACTAACCTACAATGAGCAGTTCTTC
CDR3 protein: CASSLLGGLTYNEQFF

V gene: TRBV4-1
D gene: TRBD1
clone size: few
J gene: TRBJ1-5
CDR3 DNA: TGCGCCAGCAGCCAACCCACAGGGGGCAATCAGCCCCAGCATTTT
CDR3 protein: CASSQPTGGNQPQHF

V gene: TRBV10-3
D gene: TRBD2
clone size: .
J gene: TRBJ2-3
CDR3 DNA: TGTGCCATCAGTGATCCCCCCCGGCGGGGGGACACAGATACGCAGTATTTT
CDR3 protein: CAISDPPRRGDTDTQYF

V gene: TRBV6-1
D gene: .
clone size: .
J gene: TRBJ2-5
CDR3 DNA: TGTGCCAGCAGTGATGGAGATGGTCAAGAGACCCAGTACTTC
CDR3 protein: CASSDGDGQETQYF

V gene: TRBV28
D gene: .
clone size: once
J gene: TRBJ1-4
CDR3 DNA: TGTGCCAGCAGTCTCCCGGGGGGGGGCGAAGGTGAAAAACTGTTTTTT
CDR3 protein: CASSLPGGGEGEKLFF